This TCR beta chain stems from a study of control samples from healthy donors and cancer patients (dated by TCRdb to 2019 to 2021). The cysteine opens and the phenylalanine closes a CDR3 of 15 amino acids. The entry retains the CDR3 DNA only, 45 bases that are in frame from base 1. A distance of 15 bases separates the germline ends of V and J, which lose 6 bases and 4 bases respectively. CDR1 and CDR2 are read off the germline V gene (reference sequence) as LNHDA and SQIVND. The library was produced with the immunoSEQ multiplex PCR assay. The immuneACCESS repertoire file appears here via TCRdb, limited to in-frame rearrangements. These files lack a portion of the clones; in checked studies, under half of the deficit traces to unresolved V genes, and the cause of the others is not known. The table for this sample lists tens of thousands of clones; around 90% of them were counted only once. The ten largest clones capture about 8.6% of the sample.

As concerns this clone: Its cognate antigen has yet to be identified. Qualities for individual bases were not recorded, and no much larger clone is one base off.

The chain joins TRBV19 to TRBJ2-2; the D region possibly corresponds to TRBD2 (5 bases align). Source material: PBMCs. The clonotype comes from a woman aged 50 to 65 with colorectal cancer. The CDR3 is CASSRVEGGTGELFF. The nucleotide sequence is given as TGTGCCAGTAGCCGCGTTGAGGGTGGCACCGGGGAGCTGTTTTTT.